A single sample gave rise to the 2 T cell receptor beta chains below, sequenced in a study of Graves' ophthalmopathy and Graves' hyperthyroidism. TCR beta CDR3 amplification used RNA transcripts. First-round RT-PCR used HTBI primers; second-round multiplex PCR followed. TCRdb fed the multiplex PCR reads into MiXCR, producing one record per CDR3 protein. The profile shows some 250,000 distinct CDR3 sequences, around 45% of them singletons. Sequencing input: peripheral blood. The receptors stem from an adult man with Graves' ophthalmopathy.

This sequence joins TRBV9 and TRBJ2-7; TRBD1 agrees at 8 bases. The trim removed 0 bases at V and 2 bases at J, leaving 1 base unmatched. The V gene's germline CDR1 is SGDLS and CDR2 YYNGEE. The CDR3 contains 14 residues. The CDR3 loop is CASSVEQGAYEQYF. CDR3 DNA: TGTGCCAGCAGCGTAGAACAGGGGGCCTACGAGCAGTACTTC.

This clonotype was seen at least ten times. V gene TRBV20-1 combines with J gene TRBJ1-5; 7 nucleotides agree with TRBD1. The germline CDR1 and CDR2 sequences are DFQATT and SNEGSKA (reference sequence). Germline trimming cut 6 bases from V and 0 bases from J; bases unmatched to any gene: 5. The CDR3 has 14 amino acids. This CDR3 is CSASGQLSNQPQHF. The CDR3 bases are TGCAGTGCCTCGGGACAGCTTAGCAATCAGCCCCAGCATTTT.